Listed here are 24 T cell receptor beta chains from one sample, sequenced in a study of T cell repertoires in cytomegalovirus infection (dated by TCRdb to between 2018 and 2021). Antigens of these TCRs are unknown. Sequencing was carried out with an Illumina HiSeq 1500. TCRdb passed the public sequencing reads through fastp at Q25 and MiXCR, retaining productive beta sequences. Each entry merges the rows of one CDR3 protein and shows their most common DNA and genes. The sample table lists some 700,000 distinct CDR3 sequences, around a third of them with a count of one. Roughly 18% of the sample is taken by the ten largest. The sample's treatment or condition label, decoded: in vitro stimulation with specific CMV peptide epitopes to enrich CMV-specific T cells. Here the sequenced sample was cultured PBMCs, taken from culture after CMV antigen stimulation. The receptors derive from a human donor in good health (CMV status not recorded). Some clones in this sample may be carry-over from other donors' samples.

The chain uses TRBV25-1 and TRBJ2-2; 13 nucleotides match TRBD2. Germline-derived CDR1 and CDR2 are MGHDK and SYGVNS. CDR3 size: 15 residues. The V and J ends lost 5 bases and 8 bases, in that order; junction bases with no gene match: 5. As DNA, the CDR3 is TGTGCCAGCAGTACAACTAGCGGGAGGGATGGGGAGCTGTTTTTT. It codes for CASSTTSGRDGELFF.

The genes are TRBV6-1 and TRBJ1-2; TRBD1 is a possible D gene (6 bases). The CDR3 is made up of 15 amino acids. Germline V gene lookup returns CDR1 MNHNS and CDR2 SASEGT. V was clipped by 6 bases and J by 8 bases, with 22 bases between them. The CDR3 loop reads CASSARLQGFAGYTF. In DNA, the CDR3 is TGTGCCAGCAGCGCGAGACTACAGGGATTTGCGGGCTACACCTTC.

This clonotype was observed at least ten times. The chain combines TRBV7-2 with TRBJ2-5, with TRBD2 matching 11 bases. The CDR3 has 15 residues. Germline CDR1 is SGHTA and CDR2 is FQGNSA. V shed 4 bases and J 4 bases; nucleotides not matched to a gene: 5. The CDR3 DNA reads as TGTGCCAGCAGCTCTACCGGGACTAGCGGAGAGACCCAGTACTTC. This translates into CASSSTGTSGETQYF. The entire variable domain, with the rest obtained from reference TRBV7-2 and TRBJ2-5, is as follows: GAGVSQSPSNKVTEKGKDVELRCDPISGHTALYWYRQSLGQGLEFLIYFQGNSAPDKSGLPSDRFSAERTGGSVSTLTIQRTQQEDSAVYLCASSSTGTSGETQYFGPGTRLLVL.

The chain recombines TRBV5-1 with TRBJ2-1, with 8 bases matching TRBD2. Germline CDR1 is SGHRS and CDR2 is YFSETQ. The CDR3 length is 15 residues. Germline trimming cut 3 bases from V and 10 bases from J; bases unmatched to any gene: 12. The DNA of the CDR3 is TGCGCCAGCAGCTGGGATGGCGGGGGGCCCGGGGAGCAGTTCTTC. This translates into CASSWDGGGPGEQFF.

With regard to this clonotype: A read error may explain this, as a much larger clone is one base away. V gene TRBV7-9 combines with J gene TRBJ2-1; TRBD1 matches 7 bases. J lost 10 bases, V lost 3 bases, and 3 bases had no gene match. This CDR3 comprises 12 residues. Germline assignment: CDR1 SEHNR and CDR2 FQNEAQ (reference sequence). CDR3 in amino acids: CASSFTGDEQFF. For the CDR3, the DNA is TGTGCCAGCAGCTTTACAGGGGACGAGCAGTTCTTC. Filled out from reference TRBV7-9 and TRBJ2-1, the complete variable domain reads DTGVSQNPRHKITKRGQNVTFRCDPISEHNRLYWYRQTLGQGPEFLTYFQNEAQLEKSRLLSDRFSAERPKGSFSTLEIQRTEQGDSAMYLCASSFTGDEQFFGPGTRLTVL.

The V gene is TRBV6-2 or TRBV6-3, the J gene TRBJ2-6; TRBD1 aligns across 9 bases. The V gene's germline CDR1 is MNHEY and CDR2 SVGEGT. The CDR3 is 17 residues long. The V segment lost 6 bases and the J segment 0 bases; nucleotides outside the gene matches: 6. CDR3 sequence: CASRRGTGTSGANVLTF. CDR3 coding DNA: TGTGCCAGCAGGAGGGGGACAGGGACCTCTGGGGCCAACGTCCTGACTTTC.

This rearrangement joins TRBV29-1 to TRBJ2-5; D gene uncertain. The CDR3 extends over 10 amino acids. Trimming pared 4 bases from V and 5 bases from J, leaving 5 bases between. Germline loops: CDR1 SQVTM, CDR2 ANQGSEA. In DNA form, the CDR3 reads TGCAGCGTTGCAATGGAGACCCAGTACTTC. Its protein is CSVAMETQYF.

V gene TRBV7-2 combines with J gene TRBJ2-7; 8 nucleotides align to TRBD1. V was clipped by 3 bases and J by 6 bases; unmatched bases: 4. CDR1 is SGHTA and CDR2 is FQGNSA in the germline V gene. This CDR3 spans 13 amino acids. The CDR3 bases are TGTGCCAGCAGCTTGACAGGGGCCATCGAGCAGTACTTC. This translates into CASSLTGAIEQYF.

The rearrangement joins TRBV19 to TRBJ2-1; 8 bases match TRBD1. Germline V gives CDR1 LNHDA, CDR2 SQIVND (reference sequence). V trimming: 2 bases; J trimming: 5 bases; junction bases outside the gene matches: 11. The CDR3 contains 17 residues. CDR3 sequence: CASSIRGTGGVHNEQFF. For the CDR3, the DNA is TGTGCCAGTAGTATAAGGGGGACAGGAGGGGTGCACAATGAGCAGTTCTTC.

This clonotype was found a few times. The V and J genes are TRBV18 and TRBJ1-1; no firm D call. Germline V gene sequence: CDR1 KGHSH, CDR2 LQKENI. The CDR3 loop spans 14 amino acids. Between the trimmed V and J ends, which lost 5 bases and 0 bases, there was a span of 10 bases. This CDR3 reads CASSAGLMNTEAFF. CDR3 sequence (DNA): TGTGCCAGCTCAGCCGGGTTAATGAACACTGAAGCTTTCTTT.

This clonotype was counted a few times. The J gene is TRBJ1-5, the V gene TRBV20-1, with D possibly matching TRBD1 (6 bases). The CDR3 spans 16 residues. Trimming pared 1 base from V and 0 bases from J, leaving 13 bases between. In germline, CDR1 is DFQATT, CDR2 SNEGSKA (reference sequence). The CDR3 loop reads CSARGTENYSNQPQHF. DNA of the CDR3: TGCAGTGCTAGAGGGACAGAAAACTATAGCAATCAGCCCCAGCATTTT.

The chain joins TRBV25-1 to TRBJ1-2; 10 nucleotides line up with TRBD1. CDR1 and CDR2 from the germline V gene are MGHDK and SYGVNS. With 5 bases clipped from V and 2 bases from J, the junction kept 8 bases outside the gene matches. CDR3 length equals 16 residues. The CDR3 reads CASSSTRQGANYGYTF. The CDR3 nucleotides read TGTGCCAGCAGTTCGACCCGACAGGGGGCCAACTATGGCTACACCTTC.

The chain couples TRBV7-2 to TRBJ2-7; D call uncertain. CDR3 length: 13 residues. V lost 2 bases and J lost 3, with 8 bases in between. Germline loops: CDR1 SGHTA, CDR2 FQGNSA. The CDR3 spells CASSLQHNYEQYF. The CDR3, as DNA: TGTGCCAGCAGCTTACAGCACAACTACGAGCAGTACTTC.

V is TRBV24-1 and J is TRBJ1-1; TRBD1 agrees at 8 bases. The germline V gene encodes CDR1 KGHDR and CDR2 SFDVKD. With V trimmed by 4 bases and J by 8 bases, 11 bases remained unmatched. This CDR3 contains 15 residues. The DNA of the CDR3 is TGTGCCACCAGTGACCCCGGACAGGGAGGAAACGAAGCTTTCTTT. This gives the protein CATSDPGQGGNEAFF.

This clonotype showed up just a few times. The V gene is TRBV29-1, the J gene TRBJ2-3; the D gene is possibly TRBD2 (7 bases). The V gene lost 7 bases and the J gene lost 3 bases, with 23 bases spanning the gap. The CDR3 runs to 16 residues. Germline-derived CDR1 and CDR2 are SQVTM and ANQGSEA. DNA for the CDR3: TGCAGCGCCCGCGGGGGCCCCCTCGGCGGGACAGATACGCAGTATTTT. Encoded protein: CSARGGPLGGTDTQYF.

V and J are TRBV7-2 and TRBJ1-6, with D tentatively TRBD1 (6 bases). V lost 0 bases, J lost 7 bases, and 13 bases lay in between. Germline CDR1 SGHTA, CDR2 FQGNSA. The CDR3 is made up of 16 amino acids. The CDR3 DNA sequence: TGTGCCAGCAGCTTAGCGCGAGGACAGTTGAATTCACCCCTCCACTTT. Translating it yields CASSLARGQLNSPLHF. Looking up the rest from reference TRBV7-2 and TRBJ1-6 gives the full variable domain: GAGVSQSPSNKVTEKGKDVELRCDPISGHTALYWYRQSLGQGLEFLIYFQGNSAPDKSGLPSDRFSAERTGGSVSTLTIQRTQQEDSAVYLCASSLARGQLNSPLHFGNGTRLTVT.

The V gene is TRBV6-2 or TRBV6-3, the J gene TRBJ2-3; tentative D call: TRBD1 (6 bases). Trimming cost V 7 bases and J 6 bases, with 14 bases left between them. Germline-derived CDR1 and CDR2 are MNHEY and SVGEGT. CDR3 size: 13 residues. For the CDR3, the DNA is TGTGCCAGCATCGGGACACCTTTCGATACGCAGTATTTT. Its protein is CASIGTPFDTQYF.

This rearrangement joins TRBV4-1 to TRBJ2-1; D unresolved. This CDR3 has 16 residues. V lost 1 base, J lost 0 bases, and 10 bases lay in between. CDR1 and CDR2 (germline): MGHRA, YSYEKL. The CDR3 is CASSQGNGPSYNEQFF. The CDR3 DNA follows: TGCGCCAGCAGCCAAGGCAACGGACCCTCCTACAATGAGCAGTTCTTC.

Regarding this clonotype: One base away lies a much larger clone, so this may be a sequencing read error. This chain joins TRBV7-2 and TRBJ1-1, with D uncertain. Trimming took 1 base from V and 4 from J, leaving 16 bases between them. Germline V gene data show CDR1 as SGHTA and CDR2 as FQGNSA. This CDR3 contains 16 residues. The CDR3 is CASSLVRVGMSTEAFF. The CDR3 DNA is TGTGCCAGCAGCTTAGTCCGCGTAGGGATGAGCACTGAAGCTTTCTTT.

This clonotype came up a few times. The chain links TRBV19 to TRBJ2-6; D is ambiguous. Germline values: CDR1 LNHDA, CDR2 SQIVND (reference sequence). V was shortened by 6 bases and J by 2 bases, with 14 bases between the two germline ends. This CDR3 region has 16 residues. The CDR3 sequence is CASSPAASAGANVLTF. The CDR3 DNA is TGTGCCAGTAGCCCCGCCGCCTCTGCTGGGGCCAACGTCCTGACTTTC.

The chain uses TRBV2 and TRBJ2-7, with D tentatively TRBD2 (7 bases). The CDR3 totals 13 residues. Germline V gene sequence: CDR1 SNHLY, CDR2 FYNNEI. V gave up 6 bases and J gave up 2 bases, with 11 bases separating them. The CDR3 sequence: CASSMGGPYEQYF. The CDR3 DNA reads as TGTGCCAGCAGCATGGGGGGGCCCTACGAGCAGTACTTC.

This chain joins TRBV19 and TRBJ1-6; weak D call: TRBD1 (5 bases). Germline V gene lookup returns CDR1 LNHDA and CDR2 SQIVND (reference sequence). This CDR3 comprises 14 residues. The V gene lost 3 bases and the J gene lost 9 bases, with 12 bases spanning the gap. CDR3 DNA sequence: TGTGCCAGTAGTATCCGACAGATTGGTTCACCCCTCCACTTT. It encodes CASSIRQIGSPLHF.

In its sample, this clonotype was seen many times. The rearrangement links TRBV7-2 to TRBJ1-3; a possible D gene is TRBD1 (6 bases). V dropped 6 bases and J dropped 1 base, with 16 bases sitting between them. Germline V gene sequence: CDR1 SGHTA, CDR2 FQGNSA. This CDR3 has 16 amino acids. CDR3 sequence (DNA): TGTGCCAGCAGGGGAATATCAACAGGGTCTGGAAACACCATATATTTT. Amino acid sequence: CASRGISTGSGNTIYF.

This sequence joins TRBV5-1 and TRBJ1-2; 8 bases are shared with TRBD1. Germline assignment: CDR1 SGHRS and CDR2 YFSETQ. The CDR3 has 14 amino acids. J gave up 3 bases and V 4 bases, and 5 bases lay outside the gene matches. This CDR3 is CASSPDRAYYGYTF. Written as DNA, the CDR3 is TGCGCCAGCAGCCCGGACAGGGCGTACTATGGCTACACCTTC.